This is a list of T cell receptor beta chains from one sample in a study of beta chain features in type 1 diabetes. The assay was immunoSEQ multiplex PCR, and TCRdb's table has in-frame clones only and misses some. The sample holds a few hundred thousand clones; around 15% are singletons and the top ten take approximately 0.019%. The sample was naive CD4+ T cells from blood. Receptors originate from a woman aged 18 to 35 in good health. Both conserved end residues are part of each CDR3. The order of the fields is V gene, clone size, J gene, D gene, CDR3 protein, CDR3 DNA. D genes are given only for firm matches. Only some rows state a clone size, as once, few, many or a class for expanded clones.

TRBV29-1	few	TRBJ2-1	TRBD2	CSGNSGSYNEQFF	TGCAGCGGTAATAGCGGGAGCTACAATGAGCAGTTCTTC
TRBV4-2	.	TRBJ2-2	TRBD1	CASSLDVQGTGELFF	TGTGCCAGCAGCCTTGACGTACAGGGGACCGGGGAGCTGTTTTTT
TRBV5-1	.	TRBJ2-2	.	CASSLVVRLVNTGELFF	TGCGCCAGCAGCTTGGTGGTTAGGCTAGTTAACACCGGGGAGCTGTTTTTT
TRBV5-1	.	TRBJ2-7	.	CASSQSSSYEQYF	TGCGCCAGCAGCCAATCGAGCTCCTACGAGCAGTACTTC
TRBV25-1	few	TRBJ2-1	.	CASSELVDNEQFF	TGTGCCAGCAGTGAATTAGTGGACAATGAGCAGTTCTTC
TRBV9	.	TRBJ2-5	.	CASSGSVVQETQYF	TGTGCCAGCAGCGGTAGCGTGGTTCAAGAGACCCAGTACTTC
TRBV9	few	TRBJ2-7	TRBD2	CASSVGTARTSVNEQYF	TGTGCCAGCAGCGTAGGAACAGCGAGGACTAGCGTTAACGAGCAGTACTTC
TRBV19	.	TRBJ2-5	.	CASSPLSGQETQYF	TGTGCCAGTAGTCCTCTATCGGGTCAAGAGACCCAGTACTTC
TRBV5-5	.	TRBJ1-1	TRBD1	CASSPQMGTGQSMNTEAFF	TGTGCCAGCAGCCCCCAAATGGGGACAGGGCAGTCCATGAACACTGAAGCTTTCTTT
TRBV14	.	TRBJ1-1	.	CASSPLGSARSTEAFF	TGTGCCAGCAGCCCCCTGGGGAGCGCTAGGAGCACTGAAGCTTTCTTT
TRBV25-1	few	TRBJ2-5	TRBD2	CATSGGLGETQYF	TGTGCCACCTCGGGGGGTCTGGGGGAGACCCAGTACTTC
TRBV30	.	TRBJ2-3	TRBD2	CAWSVGAGAGDTQYF	TGTGCCTGGAGTGTAGGAGCGGGAGCTGGAGATACGCAGTATTTT
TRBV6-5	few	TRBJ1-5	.	CASSYSSQPQHF	TGTGCCAGCAGTTACTCCAGTCAGCCCCAGCATTTT
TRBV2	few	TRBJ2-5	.	CASSVDSQETQYF	TGTGCCAGCAGCGTCGACAGCCAAGAGACCCAGTACTTC
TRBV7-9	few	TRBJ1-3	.	CASSLGGGTGNTIYF	TGTGCCAGCAGCTTAGGAGGAGGAACTGGAAACACCATATATTTT
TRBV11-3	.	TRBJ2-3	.	CASSQGTRDTQYF	TGTGCCAGCAGTCAGGGTACGAGGGATACGCAGTATTTT
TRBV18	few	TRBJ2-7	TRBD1	CASSPGTGPVEQYF	TGTGCCAGCTCACCCGGGACAGGACCTGTCGAGCAGTACTTC
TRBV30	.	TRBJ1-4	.	CACSRSEKLFF	TGTGCCTGTTCTCGAAGCGAAAAACTGTTTTTT
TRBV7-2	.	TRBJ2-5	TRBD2	CASSSPPGLAGTETQYF	TGTGCCAGCAGCTCTCCACCGGGACTAGCGGGAACAGAGACCCAGTACTTC
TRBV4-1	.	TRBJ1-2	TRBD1	CASSHLIRGRVGYTF	TGCGCCAGCAGCCATCTCATAAGGGGGCGCGTTGGCTACACCTTC
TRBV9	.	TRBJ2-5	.	CASRDNQETQYF	TGTGCCAGCCGGGACAACCAAGAGACCCAGTACTTC
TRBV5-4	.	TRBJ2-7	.	CASSLYGTYEQYF	TGTGCCAGCAGCTTGTACGGGACCTACGAGCAGTACTTC
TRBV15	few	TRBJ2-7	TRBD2	CATSRGGSGEQYF	TGTGCCACCAGCAGAGGCGGGAGCGGCGAGCAGTACTTC
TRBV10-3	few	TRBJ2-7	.	CAISESAASYEQYF	TGTGCCATCAGTGAGTCTGCGGCCTCCTACGAGCAGTACTTC
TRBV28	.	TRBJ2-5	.	CASSLWAGGQETQYF	TGTGCCAGCAGTTTATGGGCAGGCGGACAGGAGACCCAGTACTTC
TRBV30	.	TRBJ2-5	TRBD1	CAWSPQGMGTQYF	TGTGCCTGGAGTCCACAGGGGATGGGGACCCAGTACTTC
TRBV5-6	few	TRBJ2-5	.	CASSLDSVETQYF	TGTGCCAGCAGCTTAGATAGCGTAGAGACCCAGTACTTC
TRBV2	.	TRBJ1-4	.	CASSGQPNEKLFF	TGTGCCAGCAGTGGACAGCCAAATGAAAAACTGTTTTTT
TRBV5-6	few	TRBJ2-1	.	CASSLGTDSGLYNEQFF	TGTGCCAGCAGCTTGGGGACAGATTCAGGCTTATACAATGAGCAGTTCTTC
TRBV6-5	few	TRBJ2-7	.	CASSYSWETGYEQYF	TGTGCCAGCAGTTATTCGTGGGAGACCGGTTACGAGCAGTACTTC
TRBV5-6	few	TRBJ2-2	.	CASSLIPRVNTGELFF	TGTGCCAGCAGCTTGATCCCCCGGGTTAACACCGGGGAGCTGTTTTTT
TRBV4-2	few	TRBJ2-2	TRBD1	CASSQGRAQGAGTGELFF	TGTGCCAGCAGCCAAGGTCGAGCGCAGGGGGCCGGCACCGGGGAGCTGTTTTTT
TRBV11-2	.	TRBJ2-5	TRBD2	CASSRTGGVGETQYF	TGTGCCAGCAGCCGAACGGGAGGGGTTGGAGAGACCCAGTACTTC
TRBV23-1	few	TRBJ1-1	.	CASSSEYTEAFF	TGCGCCAGCAGTTCGGAGTACACTGAAGCTTTCTTT